Included here is one TCR beta chain sequence, with context. The antigen remains undetermined. A read error may be the cause here, since a much bigger clone is one base away. Semi-nested PCR with Nested Universal Primer A followed constant-region reverse priming of full-length variable regions. TCRdb analysed the 5' RACE reads with MiXCR anew, one entry per CDR3 protein. The repertoire holds 10,000 to 15,000 distinct CDR3 sequences, with about 22% as singletons. Germline V lookup: CDR1 ENHRY, CDR2 SYGVKD. This CDR3 has 15 residues. General study results and limits: Tumor-infiltrating Treg TCR alpha and beta sequences overlapped most with tumor naive CD4+ T cells, then blood naive. In terms of TCR gene usage, tumor memory CD4+ T cells clustered together with blood and lymph node memory CD4+ cells, as well as with lymph node naive CD4+ cells.

Purified naive CD4+ T cells were depleted of CD25+ Tregs. The sequenced sample was naive CD4+ T cells sorted from blood. Subset noted: naive CD4+ T cells, CD4+CD45RA+CD25-. This rearrangement joins TRBV10-3 to TRBJ2-7; TRBD2 agrees at 10 bases. The clonotype comes from a female donor with breast cancer. The CDR3 DNA sequence: TGTGCCATCAGTGACAGGACTAGCGGAGAGTACGAGCTGTACTTC. This translates into CAISDRTSGEYELYF.